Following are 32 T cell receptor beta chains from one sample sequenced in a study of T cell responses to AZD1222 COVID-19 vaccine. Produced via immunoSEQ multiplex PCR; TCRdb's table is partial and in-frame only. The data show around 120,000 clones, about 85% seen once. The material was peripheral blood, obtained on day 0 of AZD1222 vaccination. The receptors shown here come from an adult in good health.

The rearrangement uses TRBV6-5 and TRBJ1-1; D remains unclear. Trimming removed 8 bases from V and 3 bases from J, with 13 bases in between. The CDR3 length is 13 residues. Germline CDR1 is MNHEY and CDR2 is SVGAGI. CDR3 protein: CASALMLDTEAFF. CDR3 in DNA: TGTGCCAGCGCGTTGATGTTGGACACTGAAGCTTTCTTT.

CDR3 bases: TGTGCCAGCAGCGCACGGGCACAGACTTTTTACGAGCAGTACTTC. This translates into CASSARAQTFYEQYF. The chain is built from TRBV9 and TRBJ2-7, with D unresolved. Trimming removed 3 bases from V and 4 bases from J, with 17 bases in between. This CDR3 contains 15 residues. The germline gives CDR1 SGDLS, CDR2 YYNGEE.

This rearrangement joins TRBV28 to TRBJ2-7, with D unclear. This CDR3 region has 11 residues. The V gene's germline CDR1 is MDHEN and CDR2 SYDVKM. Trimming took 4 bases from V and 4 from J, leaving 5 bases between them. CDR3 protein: CASSSRYEQYF. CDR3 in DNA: TGTGCCAGCAGTTCGCGATACGAGCAGTACTTC.

The CDR3 bases are TGTGCCAGCAGCTTGATGGATAGCAATCAGCCCCAGCATTTT. Translating gives CASSLMDSNQPQHF. The V call is TRBV7-9, the J call TRBJ1-5; D remains ambiguous. CDR1 is SEHNR and CDR2 is FQNEAQ in the germline V gene (reference sequence). The CDR3 is 14 amino acids. Between the trimmed V and J ends, which lost 3 bases and 0 bases, there was a span of 6 bases.

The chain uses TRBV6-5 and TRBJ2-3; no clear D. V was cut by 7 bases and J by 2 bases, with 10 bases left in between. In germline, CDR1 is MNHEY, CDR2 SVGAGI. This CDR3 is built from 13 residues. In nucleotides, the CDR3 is TGTGCCAGCATGAGGACCTTCACAGATACGCAGTATTTT. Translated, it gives CASMRTFTDTQYF.

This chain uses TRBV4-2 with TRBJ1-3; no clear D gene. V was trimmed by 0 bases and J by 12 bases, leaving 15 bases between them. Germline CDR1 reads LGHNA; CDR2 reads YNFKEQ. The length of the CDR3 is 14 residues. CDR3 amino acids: CASSQDAPIGRIYF. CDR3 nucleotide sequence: TGTGCCAGCAGCCAAGATGCCCCCATTGGTCGCATATATTTT.

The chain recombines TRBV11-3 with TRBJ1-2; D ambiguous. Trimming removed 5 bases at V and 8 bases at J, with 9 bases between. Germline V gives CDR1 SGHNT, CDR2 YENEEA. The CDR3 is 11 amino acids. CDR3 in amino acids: CASSPSSGYTF. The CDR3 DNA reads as TGTGCCAGCAGCCCGAGTTCCGGCTACACCTTC.

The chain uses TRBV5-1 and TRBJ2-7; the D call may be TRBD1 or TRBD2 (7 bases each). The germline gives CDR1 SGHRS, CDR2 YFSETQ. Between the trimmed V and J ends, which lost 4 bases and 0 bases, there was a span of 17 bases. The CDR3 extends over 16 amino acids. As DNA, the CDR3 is TGCGCCAGCAGCCCTGGTGGGAGGGGGCACTCCTACGAGCAGTACTTC. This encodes CASSPGGRGHSYEQYF.

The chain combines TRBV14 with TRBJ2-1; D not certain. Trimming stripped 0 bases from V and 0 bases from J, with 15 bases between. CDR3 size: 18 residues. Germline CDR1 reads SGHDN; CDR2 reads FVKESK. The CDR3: CASSQDLKRVSSYNEQFF. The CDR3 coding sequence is TGTGCCAGCAGCCAAGATCTTAAGCGTGTTAGCTCCTACAATGAGCAGTTCTTC.

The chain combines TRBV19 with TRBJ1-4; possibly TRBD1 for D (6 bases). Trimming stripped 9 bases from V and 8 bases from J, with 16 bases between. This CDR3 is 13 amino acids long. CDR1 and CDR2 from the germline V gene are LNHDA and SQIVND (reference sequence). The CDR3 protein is CASGYRQAEKLFF. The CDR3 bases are TGTGCCAGCGGATATCGACAGGCGGAAAAACTGTTTTTT. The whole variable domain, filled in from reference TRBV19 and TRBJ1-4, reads DGGITQSPKYLFRKEGQNVTLSCEQNLNHDAMYWYRQDPGQGLRLIYYSQIVNDFQKGDIAEGYSVSREKKESFPLTVTSAQKNPTAFYLCASGYRQAEKLFFGSGTQLSVL.

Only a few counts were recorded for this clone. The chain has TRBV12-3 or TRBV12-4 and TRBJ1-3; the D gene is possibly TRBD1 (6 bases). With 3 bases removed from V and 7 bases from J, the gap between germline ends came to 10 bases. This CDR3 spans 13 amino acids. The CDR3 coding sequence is TGTGCCAGCAGTTTGGTCAGGGGCAACACCATATATTTT. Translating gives CASSLVRGNTIYF.

The CDR3, as DNA: TGTGCCAGCAGCTTAGCGGGGTCTGGGGAGACCCAGTACTTC. Protein product: CASSLAGSGETQYF. The gene calls are TRBV5-4 and TRBJ2-5; 7 nucleotides agree with TRBD2. Unmatched junction bases numbered 6, after V lost 2 bases and J lost 5 bases. The CDR3 has 14 residues. CDR1 is SGHNT, CDR2 YYREEE, per germline (reference sequence).

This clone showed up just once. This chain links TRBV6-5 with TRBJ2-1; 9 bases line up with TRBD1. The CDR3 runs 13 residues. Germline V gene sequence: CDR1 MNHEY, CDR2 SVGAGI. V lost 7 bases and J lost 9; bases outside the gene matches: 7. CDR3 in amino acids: CASTRTGEGEQFF. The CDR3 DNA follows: TGTGCCAGCACCCGGACAGGGGAGGGTGAGCAGTTCTTC.

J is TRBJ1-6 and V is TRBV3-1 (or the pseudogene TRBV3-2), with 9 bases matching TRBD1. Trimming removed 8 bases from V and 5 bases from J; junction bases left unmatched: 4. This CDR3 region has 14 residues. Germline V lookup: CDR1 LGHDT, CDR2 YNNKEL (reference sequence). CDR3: CASGTGLDNSPLHF. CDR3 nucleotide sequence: TGTGCCAGCGGGACAGGGCTGGATAATTCACCCCTCCACTTT.

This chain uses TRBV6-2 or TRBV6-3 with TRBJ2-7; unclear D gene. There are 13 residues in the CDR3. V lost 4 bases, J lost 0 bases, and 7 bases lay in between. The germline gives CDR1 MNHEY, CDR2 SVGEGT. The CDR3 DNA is TGTGCCAGCAGTTCCATTTCCTCCTACGAGCAGTACTTC. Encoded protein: CASSSISSYEQYF.

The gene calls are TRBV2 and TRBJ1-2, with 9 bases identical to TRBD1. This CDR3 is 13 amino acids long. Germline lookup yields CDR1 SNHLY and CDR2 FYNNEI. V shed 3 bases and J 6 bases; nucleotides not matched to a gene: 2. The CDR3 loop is CASSEDRGHGYTF. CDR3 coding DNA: TGTGCCAGCAGTGAGGACAGGGGCCATGGCTACACCTTC.

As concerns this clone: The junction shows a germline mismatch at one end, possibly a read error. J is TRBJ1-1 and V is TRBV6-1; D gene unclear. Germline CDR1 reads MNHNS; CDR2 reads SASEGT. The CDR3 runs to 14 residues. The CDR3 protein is CASREADLNTEAFF. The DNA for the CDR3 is TGTGCCAGCAGAGAAGCCGACCTGAACACTGAAGCTTTCTTT.

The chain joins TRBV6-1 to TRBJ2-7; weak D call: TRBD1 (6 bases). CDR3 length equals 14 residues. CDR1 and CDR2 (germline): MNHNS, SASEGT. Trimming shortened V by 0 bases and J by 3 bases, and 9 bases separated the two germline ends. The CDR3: CASSEARTVYEQYF. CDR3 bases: TGTGCCAGCAGTGAAGCAAGGACAGTCTACGAGCAGTACTTC.

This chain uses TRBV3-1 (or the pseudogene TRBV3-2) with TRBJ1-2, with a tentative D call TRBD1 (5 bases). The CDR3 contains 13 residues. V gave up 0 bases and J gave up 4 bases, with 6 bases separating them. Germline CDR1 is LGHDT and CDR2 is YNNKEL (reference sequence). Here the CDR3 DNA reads TGTGCCAGCAGCCAAGAGGGGACCTATGGCTACACCTTC. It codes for CASSQEGTYGYTF.

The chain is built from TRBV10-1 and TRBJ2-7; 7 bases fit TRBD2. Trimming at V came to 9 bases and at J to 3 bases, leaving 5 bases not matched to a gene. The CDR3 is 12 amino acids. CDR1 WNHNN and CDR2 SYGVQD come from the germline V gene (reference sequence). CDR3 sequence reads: CARGGWVYEQYF. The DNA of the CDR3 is TGCGCCAGGGGAGGGTGGGTCTACGAGCAGTACTTC.

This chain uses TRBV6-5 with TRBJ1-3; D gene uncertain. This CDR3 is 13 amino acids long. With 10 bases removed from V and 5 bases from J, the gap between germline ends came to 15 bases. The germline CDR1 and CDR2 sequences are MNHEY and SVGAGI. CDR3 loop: CATSFSQRNTIYF. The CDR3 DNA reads TGTGCCACCTCATTTTCTCAGAGAAACACCATATATTTT.

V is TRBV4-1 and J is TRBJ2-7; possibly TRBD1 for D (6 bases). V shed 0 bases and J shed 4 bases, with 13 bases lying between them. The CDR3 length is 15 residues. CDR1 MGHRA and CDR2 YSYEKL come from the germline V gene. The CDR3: CASSQDLDSYYEQYF. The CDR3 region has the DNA TGCGCCAGCAGCCAAGATTTGGACAGCTATTACGAGCAGTACTTC.

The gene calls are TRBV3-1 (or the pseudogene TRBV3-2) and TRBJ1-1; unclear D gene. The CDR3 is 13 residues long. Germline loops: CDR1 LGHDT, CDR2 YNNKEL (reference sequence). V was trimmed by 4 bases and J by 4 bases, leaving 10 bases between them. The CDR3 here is CASSPRTRTEAFF. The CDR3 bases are TGTGCCAGCAGCCCGCGGACCCGCACTGAAGCTTTCTTT.

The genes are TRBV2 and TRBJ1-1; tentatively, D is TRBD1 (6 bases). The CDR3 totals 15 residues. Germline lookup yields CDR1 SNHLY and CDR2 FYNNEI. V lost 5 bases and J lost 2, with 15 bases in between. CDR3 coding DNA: TGTGCCAGCAGTACAACCTGGACAGACAACACTGAAGCTTTCTTT. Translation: CASSTTWTDNTEAFF.

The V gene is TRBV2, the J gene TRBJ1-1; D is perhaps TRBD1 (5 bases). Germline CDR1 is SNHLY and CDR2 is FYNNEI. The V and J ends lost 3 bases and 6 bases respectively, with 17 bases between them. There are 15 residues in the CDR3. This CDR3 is CASSEGRTGVSEAFF. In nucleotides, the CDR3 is TGTGCCAGCAGTGAGGGAAGAACAGGTGTCTCTGAAGCTTTCTTT.

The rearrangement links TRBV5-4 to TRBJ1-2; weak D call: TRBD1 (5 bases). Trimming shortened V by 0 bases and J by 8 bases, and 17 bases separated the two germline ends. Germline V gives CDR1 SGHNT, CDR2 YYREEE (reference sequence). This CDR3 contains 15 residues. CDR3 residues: CASSLVLGGSGGYTF. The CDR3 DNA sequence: TGTGCCAGCAGCTTGGTCCTCGGGGGTAGCGGCGGCTACACCTTC. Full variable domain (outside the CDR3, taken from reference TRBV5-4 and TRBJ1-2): ETGVTQSPTHLIKTRGQQVTLRCSSQSGHNTVSWYQQALGQGPQFIFQYYREEENGRGNFPPRFSGLQFPNYSSELNVNALELDDSALYLCASSLVLGGSGGYTFGSGTRLTVV.

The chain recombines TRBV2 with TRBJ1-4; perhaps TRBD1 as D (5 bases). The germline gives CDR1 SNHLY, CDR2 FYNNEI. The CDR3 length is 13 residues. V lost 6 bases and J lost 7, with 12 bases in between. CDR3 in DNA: TGTGCCAGCAGCCCGGGACGGGTTGAAAAACTGTTTTTT. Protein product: CASSPGRVEKLFF.

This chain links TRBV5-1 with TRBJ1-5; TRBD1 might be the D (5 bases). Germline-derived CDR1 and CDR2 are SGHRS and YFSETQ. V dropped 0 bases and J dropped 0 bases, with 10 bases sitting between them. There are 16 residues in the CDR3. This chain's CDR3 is CASSLDGGPSNQPQHF. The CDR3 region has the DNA TGCGCCAGCAGCTTGGACGGGGGACCTAGCAATCAGCCCCAGCATTTT.

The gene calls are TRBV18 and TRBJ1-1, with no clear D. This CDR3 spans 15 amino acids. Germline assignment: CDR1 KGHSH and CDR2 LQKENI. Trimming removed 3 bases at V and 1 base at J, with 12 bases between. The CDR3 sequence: CASSPLPGKNTEAFF. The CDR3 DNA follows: TGTGCCAGCTCACCCCTACCGGGAAAGAACACTGAAGCTTTCTTT. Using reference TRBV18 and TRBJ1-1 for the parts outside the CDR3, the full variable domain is NAGVMQNPRHLVRRRGQEARLRCSPMKGHSHVYWYRQLPEEGLKFMVYLQKENIIDESGMPKERFSAEFPKEGPSILRIQQVVRGDSAAYFCASSPLPGKNTEAFFGQGTRLTVV.

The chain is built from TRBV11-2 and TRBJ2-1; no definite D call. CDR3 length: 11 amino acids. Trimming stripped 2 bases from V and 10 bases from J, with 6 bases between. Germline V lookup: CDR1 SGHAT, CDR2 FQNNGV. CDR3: CASSLSREQFF. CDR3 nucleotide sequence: TGTGCCAGCAGCTTATCTAGAGAGCAGTTCTTC. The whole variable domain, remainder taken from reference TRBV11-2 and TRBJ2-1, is EAGVAQSPRYKIIEKRQSVAFWCNPISGHATLYWYQQILGQGPKLLIQFQNNGVVDDSQLPKDRFSAERLKGVDSTLKIQPAKLEDSAVYLCASSLSREQFFGPGTRLTVL.

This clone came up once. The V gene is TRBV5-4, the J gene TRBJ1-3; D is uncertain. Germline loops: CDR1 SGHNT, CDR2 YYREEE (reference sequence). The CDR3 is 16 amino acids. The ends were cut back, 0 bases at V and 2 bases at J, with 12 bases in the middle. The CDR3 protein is CASSLGSSLTGNTIYF. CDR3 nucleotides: TGTGCCAGCAGCTTGGGCAGTTCGCTCACTGGAAACACCATATATTTT. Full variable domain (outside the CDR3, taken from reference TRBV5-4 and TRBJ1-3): ETGVTQSPTHLIKTRGQQVTLRCSSQSGHNTVSWYQQALGQGPQFIFQYYREEENGRGNFPPRFSGLQFPNYSSELNVNALELDDSALYLCASSLGSSLTGNTIYFGEGSWLTVV.

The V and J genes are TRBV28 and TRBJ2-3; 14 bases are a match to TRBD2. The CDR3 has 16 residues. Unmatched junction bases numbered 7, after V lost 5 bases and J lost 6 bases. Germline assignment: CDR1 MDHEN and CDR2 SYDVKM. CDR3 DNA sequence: TGTGCCAGCAGTCCGAGGACTAGCGGGGGGTGGGATACGCAGTATTTT. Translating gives CASSPRTSGGWDTQYF.